The entry below gives a single TCR beta chain sequence along with its context. The antigen remains undetermined. This sample stems from a study of shared clonotypes between healthy human individuals. About the study: Researchers drew samples from a couple of women and a few men aged 18 to 49.

Study results and caveats: It was observed that 5% to 6.5% of naive CD4 clonotypes were shared across several donors.

The table came from immunoSEQ multiplex PCR; TCRdb's copy has only in-frame clones and leaves some out. The sample contains over 2,000,000 clones, roughly 95% of which appear only once. J lost 8 bases, V lost 0 bases, and 7 bases had no gene match. Germline-derived CDR1 and CDR2 are MDHEN and SYDVKM. The CDR3 is 15 amino acids. Naive CD8 cells comprised CD45RO-negative, CCR7-positively selected cells, excluding terminally differentiated effector memory CD45RA+ cells. The specimen was naive CD8+ T cells from PBMCs. The sequence derives from a man younger than 35 in good health. Some clones in this sample may be carry-over from other donors' samples. The chain links TRBV28 to TRBJ2-1; TRBD1 agrees at 7 bases. The chain's CDR3 is CASSLWQGVNDEQFF. CDR3 in DNA: TGTGCCAGCAGTTTATGGCAGGGGGTTAACGATGAGCAGTTCTTC.